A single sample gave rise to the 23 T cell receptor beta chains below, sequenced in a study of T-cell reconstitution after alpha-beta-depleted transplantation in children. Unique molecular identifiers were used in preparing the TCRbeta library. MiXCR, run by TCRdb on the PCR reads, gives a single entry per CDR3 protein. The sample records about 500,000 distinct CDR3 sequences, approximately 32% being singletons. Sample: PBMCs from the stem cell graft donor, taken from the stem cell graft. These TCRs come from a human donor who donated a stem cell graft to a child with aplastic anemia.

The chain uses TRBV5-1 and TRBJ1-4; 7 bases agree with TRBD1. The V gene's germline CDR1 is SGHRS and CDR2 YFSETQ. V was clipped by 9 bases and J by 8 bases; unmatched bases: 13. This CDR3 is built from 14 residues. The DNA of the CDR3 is TGCGCCACGCCACTGTACGCAGGGGGGGAAAAACTGTTTTTT. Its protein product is CATPLYAGGEKLFF.

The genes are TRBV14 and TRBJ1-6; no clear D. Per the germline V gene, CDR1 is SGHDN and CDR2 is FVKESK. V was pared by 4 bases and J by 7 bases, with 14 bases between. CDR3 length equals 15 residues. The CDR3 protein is CASSRGPKRNSPLHF. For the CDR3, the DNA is TGTGCCAGCAGCCGAGGCCCAAAGAGGAATTCACCCCTCCACTTT.

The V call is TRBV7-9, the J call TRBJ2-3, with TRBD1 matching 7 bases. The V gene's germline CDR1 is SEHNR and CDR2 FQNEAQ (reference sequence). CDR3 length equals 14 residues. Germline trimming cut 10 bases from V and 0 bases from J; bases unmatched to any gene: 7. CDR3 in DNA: TGTGCCAACTCGGACAGGACTAGCACAGATACGCAGTATTTT. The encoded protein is CANSDRTSTDTQYF.

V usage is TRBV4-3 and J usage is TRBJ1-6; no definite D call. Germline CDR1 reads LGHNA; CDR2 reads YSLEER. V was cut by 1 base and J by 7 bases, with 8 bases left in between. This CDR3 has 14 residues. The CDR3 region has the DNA TGCGCCAGCAGCCAAGGACTGGGCAATTCACCCCTCCACTTT. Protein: CASSQGLGNSPLHF.

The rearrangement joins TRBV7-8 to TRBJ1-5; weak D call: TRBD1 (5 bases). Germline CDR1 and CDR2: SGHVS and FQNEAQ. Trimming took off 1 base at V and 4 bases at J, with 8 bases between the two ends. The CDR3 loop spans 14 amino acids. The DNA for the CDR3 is TGTGCCAGCAGCTTAGGGCCAGGGAATCAGCCCCAGCATTTT. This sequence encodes CASSLGPGNQPQHF.

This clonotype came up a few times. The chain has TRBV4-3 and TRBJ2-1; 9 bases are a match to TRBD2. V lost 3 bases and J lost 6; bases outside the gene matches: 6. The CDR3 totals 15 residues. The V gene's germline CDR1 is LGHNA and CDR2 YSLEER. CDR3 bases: TGCGCCAGCAGCCATAGACTAGCGGAGAGCAATGAGCAGTTCTTC. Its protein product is CASSHRLAESNEQFF.

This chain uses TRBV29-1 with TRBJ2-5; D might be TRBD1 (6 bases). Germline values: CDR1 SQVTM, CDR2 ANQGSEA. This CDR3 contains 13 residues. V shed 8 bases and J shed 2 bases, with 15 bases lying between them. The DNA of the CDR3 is TGCAGCTGCTACAGGGACCTACAAGAGACCCAGTACTTC. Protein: CSCYRDLQETQYF.

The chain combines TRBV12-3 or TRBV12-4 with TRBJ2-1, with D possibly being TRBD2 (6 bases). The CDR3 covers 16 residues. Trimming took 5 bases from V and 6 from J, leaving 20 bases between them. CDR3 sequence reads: CASSLRELGLGNEQFF. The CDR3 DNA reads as TGTGCCAGCAGTCTTCGGGAGCTTGGATTGGGCAATGAGCAGTTCTTC.

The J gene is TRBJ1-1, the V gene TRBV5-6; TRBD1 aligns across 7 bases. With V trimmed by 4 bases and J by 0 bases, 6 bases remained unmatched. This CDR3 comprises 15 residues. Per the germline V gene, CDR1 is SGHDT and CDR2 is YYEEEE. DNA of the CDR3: TGTGCCAGCAGCACACTGACAGGGTTGAACACTGAAGCTTTCTTT. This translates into CASSTLTGLNTEAFF.

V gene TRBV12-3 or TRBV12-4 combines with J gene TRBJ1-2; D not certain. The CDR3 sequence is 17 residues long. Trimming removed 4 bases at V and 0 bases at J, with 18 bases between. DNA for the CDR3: TGTGCCAGCAGTTCGGTACAAGCTTTTAAAGCTAACTATGGCTACACCTTC. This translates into CASSSVQAFKANYGYTF.

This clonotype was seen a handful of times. The CDR3 DNA is TGCGCCAGCAGCTTAGGAGCGGGAGGGATCTACGAGCAGTACTTC. Protein: CASSLGAGGIYEQYF. J is TRBJ2-7 and V is TRBV5-1; TRBD2 aligns across 10 bases. This CDR3 spans 15 amino acids. Germline trimming cut 2 bases from V and 3 bases from J; bases unmatched to any gene: 5. In germline, CDR1 is SGHRS, CDR2 YFSETQ. Full variable domain (missing parts from reference TRBV5-1 and TRBJ2-7): KAGVTQTPRYLIKTRGQQVTLSCSPISGHRSVSWYQQTPGQGLQFLFEYFSETQRNKGNFPGRFSGRQFSNSRSEMNVSTLELGDSALYLCASSLGAGGIYEQYFGPGTRLTVT.

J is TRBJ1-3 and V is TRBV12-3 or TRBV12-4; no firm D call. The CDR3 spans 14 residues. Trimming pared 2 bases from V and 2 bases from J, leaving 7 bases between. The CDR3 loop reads CASSLTGAGNTIYF. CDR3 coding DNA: TGTGCCAGCAGTTTAACCGGGGCTGGAAACACCATATATTTT.

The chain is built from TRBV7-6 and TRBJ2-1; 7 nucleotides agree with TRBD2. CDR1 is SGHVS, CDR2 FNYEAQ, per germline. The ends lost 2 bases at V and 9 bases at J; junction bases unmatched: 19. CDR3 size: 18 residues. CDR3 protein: CASSLRSSGSLAVPEQFF. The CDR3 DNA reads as TGTGCCAGCAGCTTAAGAAGTAGCGGGTCCCTAGCAGTTCCTGAGCAGTTCTTC.

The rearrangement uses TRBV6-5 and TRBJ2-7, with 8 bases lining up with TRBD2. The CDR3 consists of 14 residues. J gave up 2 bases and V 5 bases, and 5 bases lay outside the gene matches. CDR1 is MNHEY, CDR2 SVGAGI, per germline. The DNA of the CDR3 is TGTGCCAGCAGTAGCACTAGCGGTACCTACGAGCAGTACGTC. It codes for CASSSTSGTYEQYV.

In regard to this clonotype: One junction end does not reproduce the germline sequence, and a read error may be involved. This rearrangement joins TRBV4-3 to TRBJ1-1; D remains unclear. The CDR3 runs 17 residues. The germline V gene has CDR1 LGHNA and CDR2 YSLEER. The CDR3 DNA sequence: TGCGCCAGCAGCAAAGATCTGGGGAGTCCCTTACGGACTGAAGCTTTCTTT. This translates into CASSKDLGSPLRTEAFF.

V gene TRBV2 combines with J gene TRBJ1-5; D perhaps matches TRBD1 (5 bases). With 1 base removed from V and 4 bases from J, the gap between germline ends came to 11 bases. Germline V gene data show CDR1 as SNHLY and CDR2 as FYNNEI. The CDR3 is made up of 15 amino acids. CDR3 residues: CASSEGFEGNQPQHF. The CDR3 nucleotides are TGTGCCAGCAGTGAAGGGTTCGAGGGGAATCAGCCCCAGCATTTT.

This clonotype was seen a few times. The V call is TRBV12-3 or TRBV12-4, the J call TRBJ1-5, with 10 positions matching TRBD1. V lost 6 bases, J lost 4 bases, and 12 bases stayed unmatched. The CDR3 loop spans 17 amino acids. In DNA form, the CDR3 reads TGTGCCAGCAGACGGACAGGGGGGGGTACAGGGAATCAGCCCCAGCATTTT. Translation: CASRRTGGGTGNQPQHF.

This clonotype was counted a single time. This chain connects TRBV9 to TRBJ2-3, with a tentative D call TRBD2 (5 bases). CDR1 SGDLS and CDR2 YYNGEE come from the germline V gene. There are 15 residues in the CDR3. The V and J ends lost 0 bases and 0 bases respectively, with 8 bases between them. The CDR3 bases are TGTGCCAGCAGCGTAGGCGGGCCGAGCACAGATACGCAGTATTTT. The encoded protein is CASSVGGPSTDTQYF.

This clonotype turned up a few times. In DNA form, the CDR3 reads TGTGCCAGCAGTGGGGGGGGACCATCCCCCTACGAGCAGTACTTC. Translating gives CASSGGGPSPYEQYF. The V and J genes are TRBV6-1 and TRBJ2-7; 7 bases map to TRBD2. J was trimmed by 2 bases and V by 4 bases; bases with no gene match: 8. Looked up from germline, CDR1 is MNHNS and CDR2 is SASEGT. The CDR3 covers 15 residues.

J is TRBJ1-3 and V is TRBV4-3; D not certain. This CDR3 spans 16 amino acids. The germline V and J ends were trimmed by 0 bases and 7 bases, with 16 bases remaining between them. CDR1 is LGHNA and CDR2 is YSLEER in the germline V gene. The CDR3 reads CASSQDVSRGWNTIYF. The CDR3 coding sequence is TGCGCCAGCAGCCAAGATGTCAGCCGGGGTTGGAACACCATATATTTT.

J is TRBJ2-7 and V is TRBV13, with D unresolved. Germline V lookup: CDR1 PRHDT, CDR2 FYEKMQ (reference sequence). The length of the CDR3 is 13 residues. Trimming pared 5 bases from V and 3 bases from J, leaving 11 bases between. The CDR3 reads CASSPGPLYEQYV. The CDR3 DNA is TGTGCCAGCAGCCCGGGCCCCCTCTACGAGCAGTACGTC.

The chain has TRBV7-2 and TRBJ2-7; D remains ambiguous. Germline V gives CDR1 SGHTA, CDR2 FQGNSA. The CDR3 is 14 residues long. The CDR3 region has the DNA TGTGCCAGCAGCTTAGGGCACAGCTCCTACGAGCAGAACGTC. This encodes CASSLGHSSYEQNV.

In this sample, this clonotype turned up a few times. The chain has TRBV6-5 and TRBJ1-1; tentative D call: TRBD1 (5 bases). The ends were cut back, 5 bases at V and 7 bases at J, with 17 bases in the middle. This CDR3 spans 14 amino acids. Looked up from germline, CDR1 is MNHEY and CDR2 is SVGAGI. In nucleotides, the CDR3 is TGTGCCAGCAGTCGGGGGGAGTTCGCTCTTGAAGCTTTCTTT. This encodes CASSRGEFALEAFF.